This is a list of T cell receptor beta chains from one sample in a study of long-term antiretroviral therapy in people with HIV. Sequencing used immunoSEQ multiplex PCR; TCRdb keeps in-frame clones, though not all of them. The sample has some 30,000 clones; 75% to 95% are singletons. The source material was unsorted PBMCs, sampled 5.2 years after starting antiretroviral therapy. These receptors originate from a woman between 40 and 50 years old with HIV. Each CDR3 is given with its conserved first and last residue. The D gene is left open where the match is weak. A clone size is listed for some rows: how often the clone was seen (once, few, many), or a class if it is expanded.

TGTGCCAGCAGAGGACAGGGACTTTACAATGAGCAGTTCTTC	CASRGQGLYNEQFF	TRBD1	TRBV6-1	TRBJ2-1	NA
TGCGCCAGCAGGACAGCGGGCCTGAACACTGAAGCTTTCTTT	CASRTAGLNTEAFF	NA	TRBV5-1	TRBJ1-1	NA
TGCGCCAGCAGCTTGGGAGGGCCCGGAAACACCATATATTTT	CASSLGGPGNTIYF	NA	TRBV5-1	TRBJ1-3	once
TGTGCCAGCAGTTTACAGGGCTACGAGCAGTACTTC	CASSLQGYEQYF	NA	TRBV6-5	TRBJ2-7	NA
TGTGCCAGTAGTATCGCAGGGGGAAAGCCCCAGCATTTT	CASSIAGGKPQHF	TRBD1	TRBV19	TRBJ1-5	NA
TGTGCCAGCAGCTCCACAGGGACCTATGGCTACACCTTC	CASSSTGTYGYTF	NA	TRBV5-4	TRBJ1-2	NA
TGTGCCAGCAGCTCCACCATGAGGAACACTGAAGCTTTCTTT	CASSSTMRNTEAFF	NA	TRBV7-2	TRBJ1-1	NA
TGCGCCAGCGCTACGCATATCACAGGGGCTGACTACAATGAGCAGTTCTTC	CASATHITGADYNEQFF	TRBD1	TRBV5-1	TRBJ2-1	NA
TGTGCCAGTAGTATTGGGGTGAACACTGAAGCTTTCTTT	CASSIGVNTEAFF	NA	TRBV19	TRBJ1-1	NA
TGCAGCGTCTTAGGCGGGACAGTGACCTACGAGCAGTACTTC	CSVLGGTVTYEQYF	NA	TRBV29-1	TRBJ2-7	NA
TGCGCCAGCAGCCAAGAAGGGCAAGTGGCTTTTGGGAATGAAAAACTGTTTTTT	CASSQEGQVAFGNEKLFF	NA	TRBV4-3	TRBJ1-4	NA
TGTGCCAGCAGCTTTGGTGGCAGGGTGTTAACTGAAGCTTTCTTT	CASSFGGRVLTEAFF	NA	TRBV5-6	TRBJ1-1	NA
TGTGCCTGGAACCAAGGGGGGTTTGATGGCTACACCTTC	CAWNQGGFDGYTF	NA	TRBV30	TRBJ1-2	NA
TGTGCCAGCAGCTTGACGCTGGGGGGGCGTATGAACAAACACACAGATACGCAGTATTTT	CASSLTLGGRMNKHTDTQYF	NA	TRBV11-3	TRBJ2-3	NA
TGTGCCAGCAGGGTGTTAGGGGCCTACGAGCAGTACTTC	CASRVLGAYEQYF	NA	TRBV27	TRBJ2-7	NA
TGCGCCAGCTCTACGGGGAACACTGAAGCTTTCTTT	CASSTGNTEAFF	NA	TRBV5-1	TRBJ1-1	NA
TGTGCCAGCACCTCCACACCACTGGGCTCTGAAGCTTTCTTT	CASTSTPLGSEAFF	NA	TRBV25-1	TRBJ1-1	NA
TGTGCCAGCAGCGCGGGGGTCACAGATACGCAGTATTTT	CASSAGVTDTQYF	TRBD2	TRBV7-6	TRBJ2-3	NA
TGTGCCAGCCGCCTCTGGCGGCGGCCTAATCAGCCCCAGCATTTT	CASRLWRRPNQPQHF	NA	TRBV5-6	TRBJ1-5	NA
TGTGCCAGCAGCTTCCGCGGCGGCAGGGGGAACACTGAAGCTTTCTTT	CASSFRGGRGNTEAFF	NA	TRBV7-2	TRBJ1-1	NA
TGTGCCAGCAGTGAAATGGACGGGTACAATGAGCAGTTCTTC	CASSEMDGYNEQFF	NA	TRBV6-1	TRBJ2-1	NA
TGTGCCAGCCACGAAAGCGGGGGGCTCACAGATACGCAGTATTTT	CASHESGGLTDTQYF	TRBD2	TRBV5-4	TRBJ2-3	NA
TGTGCCAGCAGCTTAAACCCTTCGACTGAAGCTTTCTTT	CASSLNPSTEAFF	NA	TRBV5-8	TRBJ1-1	NA
TGTGCCAGTAAAACTTACGGCGGGGTGGCGGAGACCCAGTACTTC	CASKTYGGVAETQYF	NA	TRBV19	TRBJ2-5	NA
TGTGCCAGCAGTTCTTCAGGGTCTGGAAACACCATATATTTT	CASSSSGSGNTIYF	NA	TRBV6-6	TRBJ1-3	NA
TGTGCCAGTAGTACCAGCCTTCTAGACTATGGCTACACCTTC	CASSTSLLDYGYTF	NA	TRBV19	TRBJ1-2	NA
TGTGCCACCCGGGACAGGGGTTCCCTTACGTACTTC	CATRDRGSLTYF	TRBD1	TRBV10-3	TRBJ2-5	NA
TGTGCCATCAGTCACCCCGCCGGTCAGGACACCATATATTTT	CAISHPAGQDTIYF	NA	TRBV10-3	TRBJ1-3	NA
TGCGCCAGCAGCTTAGGGACAGTCTCCAACGAGCAGTACTTC	CASSLGTVSNEQYF	TRBD1	TRBV5-1	TRBJ2-7	NA
TGTGCCAGTAGTTCCAGGGGGATTAAGAACTATGGCTACACCTTC	CASSSRGIKNYGYTF	TRBD1	TRBV19	TRBJ1-2	NA
TGTGCCAGCAGTTTTTCAGGGGCAGGAGAGACCCAGTACTTC	CASSFSGAGETQYF	NA	TRBV7-9	TRBJ2-5	NA
TGCGCCAGCAGCTTGGCACTACAGGGGGCCAACGTCCTGACTTTC	CASSLALQGANVLTF	NA	TRBV5-1	TRBJ2-6	NA
TGTGCCACCAGCAGTCGGACAGGGGAAGTTTCCATATATTTT	CATSSRTGEVSIYF	TRBD1	TRBV15	TRBJ1-3	NA
TGTGCCAGCAGCTTAGTCCCGGGGGGGTACAATGAGCAGTTCTTC	CASSLVPGGYNEQFF	TRBD2	TRBV7-7	TRBJ2-1	NA
TGCAGCGTTGTTGGGGACCACAATCAGCCCCAGCATTTT	CSVVGDHNQPQHF	NA	TRBV29-1	TRBJ1-5	NA
TGTGCCAGCAGCTTGGACGGGGCGTGGAGGGAACTGTTTTTT	CASSLDGAWRELFF	NA	TRBV5-5	TRBJ1-4	NA
TGTGCCTGGAGTGCCACTAGCGGGGGTCCCTACGAGCAGTACTTC	CAWSATSGGPYEQYF	TRBD2	TRBV30	TRBJ2-7	NA